The clone carrying this T cell receptor (beta chain) was seen a single time. In the original processing: Nucleated cell counts were estimated from reference gene primer amplification. Profiling relied on immunoSEQ multiplex PCR, and the TCRdb table lists in-frame clones only, not all of them. Clonal size and the V and J genes are those of that table, whereas D and trimming came from the DNA. The sample yields 37,000 or so clones, roughly 90% seen once. This entry is derived from a study of blood T cell repertoires in COVID-19. From germline, CDR1 is MDHEN and CDR2 SYDVKM. The ends were cut back, 7 bases at V and 0 bases at J, with 16 bases in the middle. The CDR3 has 15 residues.

The chain carries TRBV28 and TRBJ2-7; a possible D gene is TRBD2 (5 bases). The sequencing sample was made of peripheral blood. The source is a human donor in a cohort sampled during active COVID-19. The CDR3 bases are TGTGCCAGCAACCTCGAGAGTGGGAGCTCCTACGAGCAGTACTTC. It codes for CASNLESGSSYEQYF.